Below, 14 T cell receptor beta chains from the same sample are listed, as sequenced in a study of shared clonotypes between healthy human individuals. TCRdb's table, derived via immunoSEQ multiplex PCR, lists solely in-frame clones and lacks some. This sample yields about 1.5 million clones, of which approximately 98% are seen a single time; around 0.45% belongs to the top ten. What was sequenced was naive CD4+ T cells sorted from blood. Subset specified: CD45RA+ positively selected. Receptors originate from a man younger than 40 in good health.

The V call is TRBV19, the J call TRBJ2-7; 8 bases fit TRBD2. The germline V gene encodes CDR1 LNHDA and CDR2 SQIVND (reference sequence). The CDR3 covers 14 residues. Trimming at V came to 7 bases and at J to 5 bases, leaving 10 bases not matched to a gene. The CDR3 DNA reads as TGTGCCAGTACTGTGGCGGGAGGAACCCACGAGCAGTACTTC. Translating it yields CASTVAGGTHEQYF.

Comment on this clone: The sample carries other DNA sequences with the same CDR3. This chain links TRBV9 with TRBJ2-3, with 11 positions matching TRBD2. Germline assignment: CDR1 SGDLS and CDR2 YYNGEE. The CDR3 totals 16 residues. V dropped 4 bases and J dropped 0; count of bases not matched to a gene: 4. DNA for the CDR3: TGTGCCAGCAGCCCCCGACTAGCGGGAAGCACAGATACGCAGTATTTT. Protein product: CASSPRLAGSTDTQYF.

The chain employs TRBV2 and TRBJ1-5, with D unresolved. The CDR3 is 15 amino acids. Trimming took 4 bases from V and 2 from J, leaving 12 bases between them. The germline V gene has CDR1 SNHLY and CDR2 FYNNEI. This CDR3 reads CASSVELLGNQPQHF. The CDR3 DNA sequence: TGTGCCAGCAGTGTCGAGCTCCTTGGCAATCAGCCCCAGCATTTT.

V is TRBV10-2 and J is TRBJ2-6; the D call may be TRBD1 or TRBD2 (5 bases each). Germline V gives CDR1 WSHSY, CDR2 SAAADI. CDR3 length: 15 amino acids. V lost 3 bases, J lost 2 bases, and 8 bases lay in between. As DNA, the CDR3 is TGCGCCAGCAGTGATCTGGGGGCTGGGGCCAACGTCCTGACTTTC. Translation: CASSDLGAGANVLTF.

This sequence joins TRBV4-1 and TRBJ1-5; no clear D. The CDR3 has 17 residues. Trimming shortened V by 1 base and J by 0 bases, and 13 bases separated the two germline ends. The germline gives CDR1 MGHRA, CDR2 YSYEKL. The CDR3 DNA sequence: TGCGCCAGCAGCCAAGTTGGGCGGGCGACTAGCAATCAGCCCCAGCATTTT. Translated: CASSQVGRATSNQPQHF.

CDR3 amino acids: CASSPGPDLNIQYF. The CDR3 bases are TGTGCCAGCAGCCCAGGCCCGGACTTGAACATTCAGTACTTC. The V call is TRBV5-8, the J call TRBJ2-4; TRBD2 might be the D (5 bases). Germline V gene data show CDR1 as SGHTS and CDR2 as YDEGEE. V lost 4 bases, J lost 7 bases, and 15 bases lay in between. This CDR3 spans 14 amino acids.

The rearrangement joins TRBV2 to TRBJ2-2; 7 bases are a match to TRBD2. J was trimmed by 16 bases and V by 0 bases; bases with no gene match: 14. Germline CDR1 is SNHLY and CDR2 is FYNNEI. This CDR3 is 15 amino acids long. The CDR3 spells CASSEARSDAGAPFF. CDR3 in DNA: TGTGCCAGCAGTGAAGCGCGGAGCGACGCGGGAGCCCCGTTTTTT.

The CDR3 nucleotides are TGTGCCAGCAGCGTAGATCCGGGGGCGAGAGGTGGCTACACCTTC. Translation gives CASSVDPGARGGYTF. The gene calls are TRBV9 and TRBJ1-2, with D perhaps TRBD1 (6 bases). CDR3 length: 15 residues. Germline V gene sequence: CDR1 SGDLS, CDR2 YYNGEE. Trimming removed 0 bases from V and 7 bases from J, with 16 bases in between.

A remark on this clone: The sample has other DNA sequences that encode this CDR3 too. The chain uses TRBV18 and TRBJ2-1; D ambiguous. Trimming left V 0 bases short and J 3 bases short, with 3 bases between. This CDR3 is built from 13 residues. Germline V gene data show CDR1 as KGHSH and CDR2 as LQKENI. The CDR3 region has the DNA TGTGCCAGCTCACCACCGAGCTACAATGAGCAGTTCTTC. Protein product: CASSPPSYNEQFF.

V and J are TRBV4-2 and TRBJ1-5, with D possibly matching TRBD1 (6 bases). Trimming took 1 base from V and 12 from J, leaving 13 bases between them. Germline V gene data show CDR1 as LGHNA and CDR2 as YNFKEQ. The CDR3 loop spans 13 amino acids. Here the CDR3 reads CASSQARQDSQHF. In DNA, the CDR3 is TGTGCCAGCAGCCAAGCCCGTCAGGACAGCCAGCATTTT.

The V and J genes are TRBV6-6 and TRBJ2-2; D gene ambiguous. The germline gives CDR1 MNHNY, CDR2 SVGAGI (reference sequence). V lost 2 bases to trimming and J lost 3 bases, with 4 bases between them. The CDR3 length is 13 residues. The CDR3 reads CASSYDDTGELFF. CDR3 nucleotides: TGTGCCAGCAGTTACGACGACACCGGGGAGCTGTTTTTT.

The chain recombines TRBV13 with TRBJ2-1; the match to TRBD2 covers 14 bases. The J segment lost 0 bases and the V segment lost 5 bases, leaving 12 bases of the junction unmatched. The CDR3 loop spans 20 amino acids. Per germline, CDR1 PRHDT and CDR2 FYEKMQ (reference sequence). The CDR3 coding sequence is TGTGCCAGCAGCCGGACCGGACTAGCGGGAGGCCTCCTCTCCTACAATGAGCAGTTCTTC. It translates to CASSRTGLAGGLLSYNEQFF.

CDR3 residues: CASSLSTGTSGSFYEQYF. As DNA, the CDR3 is TGCGCCAGCAGCTTGTCGACCGGGACTAGCGGGAGCTTCTACGAGCAGTACTTC. V usage is TRBV5-1 and J usage is TRBJ2-7; TRBD2 agrees at 14 bases. The CDR3 has 18 amino acids. Germline values: CDR1 SGHRS, CDR2 YFSETQ. V lost 1 base to trimming and J lost 3 bases; unmatched junction nucleotides: 9.

With regard to this clone: The same CDR3 also results from other DNA sequences found in this sample. V is TRBV5-4 and J is TRBJ2-3; TRBD2 aligns across 14 bases. The ends lost 0 bases at V and 4 bases at J; junction bases unmatched: 1. This CDR3 comprises 16 residues. From germline, CDR1 is SGHNT and CDR2 YYREEE (reference sequence). The CDR3 DNA sequence: TGTGCCAGCAGCTTGGGACTAGCGGGAGGGGCAGATACGCAGTATTTT. As protein: CASSLGLAGGADTQYF.